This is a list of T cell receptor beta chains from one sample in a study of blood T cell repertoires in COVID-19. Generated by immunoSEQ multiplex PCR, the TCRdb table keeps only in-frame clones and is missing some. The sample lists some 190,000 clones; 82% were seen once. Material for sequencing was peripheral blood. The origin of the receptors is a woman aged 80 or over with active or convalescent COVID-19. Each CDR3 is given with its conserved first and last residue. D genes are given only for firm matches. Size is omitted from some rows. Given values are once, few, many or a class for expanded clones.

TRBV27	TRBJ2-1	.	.	CASSLLARSSYNEQFF	TGTGCCAGCAGTTTGCTAGCGAGGAGCTCCTACAATGAGCAGTTCTTC
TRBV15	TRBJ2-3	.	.	CATSRASLTDTQYF	TGTGCCACCAGCAGGGCTAGTCTCACAGATACGCAGTATTTT
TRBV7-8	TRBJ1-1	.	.	CASSLTGGTEAFF	TGTGCCAGCAGCTTAACCGGGGGCACTGAAGCTTTCTTT
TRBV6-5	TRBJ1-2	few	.	CASSYSLNYGYTF	TGTGCCAGCAGCTACAGCCTAAACTATGGCTACACCTTC
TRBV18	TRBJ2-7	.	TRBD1	CASSTGSYEQYF	TGTGCCAGCTCGACAGGGAGCTACGAGCAGTACTTC
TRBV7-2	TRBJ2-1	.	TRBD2	CASSPGAGGGYEQFF	TGTGCCAGCAGCCCCGGGGCGGGAGGAGGATATGAGCAGTTCTTC
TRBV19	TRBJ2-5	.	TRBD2	CASSIASGRTRGETQYF	TGTGCCAGTAGTATTGCCAGCGGGAGAACCCGCGGGGAGACCCAGTACTTC
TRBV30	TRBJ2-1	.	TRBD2	CAWKRLAGAGSYNEQFF	TGTGCCTGGAAGAGACTAGCGGGAGCTGGGTCCTACAATGAGCAGTTCTTC
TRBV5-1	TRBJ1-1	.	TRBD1	CASKDRSMNTEAFF	TGCGCCAGCAAGGACAGGTCTATGAACACTGAAGCTTTCTTT
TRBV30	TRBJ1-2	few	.	CAWDVKAGYGYTF	TGTGCCTGGGACGTGAAGGCGGGCTATGGCTACACCTTC
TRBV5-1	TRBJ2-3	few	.	CASSGQNQQTDTQYF	TGCGCCAGCAGCGGCCAAAACCAACAGACAGATACGCAGTATTTT
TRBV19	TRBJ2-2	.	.	CASSVGAGTGELFF	TGTGCCAGTAGTGTGGGGGCAGGGACCGGGGAGCTGTTTTTT
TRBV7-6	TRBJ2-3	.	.	CASTKRELGTDTQYF	TGTGCCAGCACTAAACGGGAGTTGGGCACAGATACGCAGTATTTT
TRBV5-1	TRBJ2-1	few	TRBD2	CASSLQSGLAYNEQFF	TGCGCCAGCAGCCTTCAAAGCGGACTAGCCTACAATGAGCAGTTCTTC
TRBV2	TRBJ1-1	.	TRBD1	CASDGTGLNTEAFF	TGTGCCAGCGACGGGACAGGCTTGAACACTGAAGCTTTCTTT
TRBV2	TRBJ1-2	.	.	CASSDPGTYYGYTF	TGTGCCAGCAGTGACCCCGGGACATATTATGGCTACACCTTC
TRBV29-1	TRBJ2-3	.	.	CSAMGRGIGTDTQYF	TGCAGCGCGATGGGCAGGGGCATAGGTACAGATACGCAGTATTTT
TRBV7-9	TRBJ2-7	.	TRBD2	CASSFTSGNGEQYF	TGTGCCAGCAGCTTTACTAGCGGGAACGGTGAGCAGTACTTC
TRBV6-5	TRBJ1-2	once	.	CASSPLGGMDYGYTF	TGTGCCAGCAGTCCCTTAGGGGGAATGGACTATGGCTACACCTTC
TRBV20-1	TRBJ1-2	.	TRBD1	CSASSGTVNYGYTF	TGCAGTGCTAGTTCAGGGACAGTTAACTATGGCTACACCTTC
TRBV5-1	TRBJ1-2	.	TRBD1	CASSLSSGTGDGYTF	TGCGCCAGCAGCTTGTCCTCCGGGACAGGGGATGGCTACACCTTC
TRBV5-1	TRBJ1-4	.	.	CASSRTAANEKLFF	TGCGCCAGCAGCCGGACAGCCGCTAATGAAAAACTGTTTTTT
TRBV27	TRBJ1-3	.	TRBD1	CASRIGTGSGNTIYF	TGTGCCAGCAGGATCGGGACAGGCTCTGGAAACACCATATATTTT
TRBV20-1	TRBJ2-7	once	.	CSASGDATQNYEQYF	TGCAGTGCTAGTGGAGACGCGACTCAGAACTACGAGCAGTACTTC
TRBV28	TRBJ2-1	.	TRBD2	CASSPLADFYNEQFF	TGTGCCAGCAGTCCACTAGCGGATTTCTACAATGAGCAGTTCTTC
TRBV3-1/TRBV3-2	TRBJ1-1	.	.	CASSRDTVNTEAFF	TGTGCCAGCAGCCGAGACACAGTGAACACTGAAGCTTTCTTT
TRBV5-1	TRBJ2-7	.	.	CASRGQTGEQYF	TGCGCCAGCAGGGGACAAACTGGCGAGCAGTACTTC
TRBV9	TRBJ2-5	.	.	CASSVQGGNQETQYF	TGTGCCAGCAGCGTTCAAGGAGGGAATCAAGAGACCCAGTACTTC
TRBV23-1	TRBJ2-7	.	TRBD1	CASSGDRAGYEQYF	TGCGCCAGCAGTGGGGACAGGGCGGGTTACGAGCAGTACTTC
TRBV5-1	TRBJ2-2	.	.	CASSSNTGELFF	TGCGCCAGCAGCTCAAACACCGGGGAGCTGTTTTTT
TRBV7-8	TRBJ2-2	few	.	CASSLESGGGGGELFF	TGTGCCAGCAGCTTAGAGTCCGGAGGGGGCGGCGGGGAGCTGTTTTTT
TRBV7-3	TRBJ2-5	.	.	CASSPGSQETQYF	TGTGCCAGCAGCCCGGGGTCCCAAGAGACCCAGTACTTC
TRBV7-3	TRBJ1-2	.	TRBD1	CASSLRTGNGYTF	TGTGCCAGCAGCTTACGGACAGGGAACGGCTACACCTTC
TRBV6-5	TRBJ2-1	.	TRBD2	CASGPSGRGHNEQFF	TGTGCCAGTGGGCCTAGCGGGAGAGGACACAATGAGCAGTTCTTC
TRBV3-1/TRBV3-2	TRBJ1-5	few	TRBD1	CASSQRTGGNQPQHF	TGTGCCAGCAGCCAGCGTACAGGGGGCAATCAGCCCCAGCATTTT
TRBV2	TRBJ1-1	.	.	CASSVESPNTEAFF	TGTGCCAGCAGTGTTGAGTCCCCGAACACTGAAGCTTTCTTT
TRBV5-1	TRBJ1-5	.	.	CASSVGEEGQPQHF	TGCGCCAGCAGCGTGGGGGAGGAGGGCCAGCCCCAGCATTTT
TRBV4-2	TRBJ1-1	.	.	CASSQGPPQGGNTEAFF	TGTGCCAGCAGCCAAGGACCACCACAGGGCGGCAACACTGAAGCTTTCTTT
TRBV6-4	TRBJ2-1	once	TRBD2	CASSDSGAGGDEQFF	TGTGCCAGCAGTGATTCCGGGGCCGGGGGGGATGAGCAGTTCTTC
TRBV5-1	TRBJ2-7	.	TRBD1	CASSYSGQVASYEQYF	TGCGCCAGCAGCTACTCCGGACAGGTCGCCTCCTACGAGCAGTACTTC
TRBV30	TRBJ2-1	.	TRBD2	CAFSGKYNEQFF	TGTGCCTTTAGCGGGAAGTACAATGAGCAGTTCTTC
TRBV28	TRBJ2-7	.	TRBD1	CASSLWGQGSGEQYF	TGTGCCAGCAGTTTATGGGGACAGGGATCTGGCGAGCAGTACTTC
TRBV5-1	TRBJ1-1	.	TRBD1	CASSLEQGWTEAFF	TGCGCCAGCAGCTTGGAACAGGGGTGGACTGAAGCTTTCTTT
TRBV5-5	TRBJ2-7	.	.	CASSFQQTYEQYF	TGTGCCAGCAGCTTTCAACAGACCTACGAGCAGTACTTC
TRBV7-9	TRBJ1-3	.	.	CASSLAFGSGNTIYF	TGTGCCAGCAGCTTAGCTTTCGGGTCTGGAAACACCATATATTTT
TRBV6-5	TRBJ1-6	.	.	CASSYGRGRNNSPLHF	TGTGCCAGCAGTTACGGCAGGGGAAGGAATAATTCACCCCTCCACTTT
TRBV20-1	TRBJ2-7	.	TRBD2	CSASVAGHEQYF	TGCAGTGCTAGTGTAGCGGGACACGAGCAGTACTTC
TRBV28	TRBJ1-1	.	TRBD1	CASSPSTGLAFF	TGTGCCAGCAGTCCATCGACAGGGTTGGCTTTCTTT
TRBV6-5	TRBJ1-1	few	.	CASSYLNVDTEAFF	TGTGCCAGCAGTTATCTTAATGTAGACACTGAAGCTTTCTTT
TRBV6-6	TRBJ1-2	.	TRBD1	CASNPLGQTGGHGYTF	TGTGCCAGCAATCCATTAGGGCAGACAGGGGGCCATGGCTACACCTTC
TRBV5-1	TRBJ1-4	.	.	CASSLQGWDEKLFF	TGCGCCAGCAGCTTACAGGGCTGGGACGAAAAACTGTTTTTT